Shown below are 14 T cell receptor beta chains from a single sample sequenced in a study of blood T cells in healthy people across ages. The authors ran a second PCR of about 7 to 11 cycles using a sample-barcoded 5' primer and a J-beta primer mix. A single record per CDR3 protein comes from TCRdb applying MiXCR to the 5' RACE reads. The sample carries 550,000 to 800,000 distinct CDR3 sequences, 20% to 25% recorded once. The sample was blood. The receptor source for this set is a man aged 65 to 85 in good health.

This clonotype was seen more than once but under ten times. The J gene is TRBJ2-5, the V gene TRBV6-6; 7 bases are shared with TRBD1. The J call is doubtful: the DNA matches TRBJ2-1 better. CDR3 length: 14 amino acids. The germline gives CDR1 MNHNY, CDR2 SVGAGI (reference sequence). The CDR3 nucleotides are TGTGCCAGCAGTTACCCGGGACAGTCCGACGAGCAGTTCTTC. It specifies CASSYPGQSDEQFF.

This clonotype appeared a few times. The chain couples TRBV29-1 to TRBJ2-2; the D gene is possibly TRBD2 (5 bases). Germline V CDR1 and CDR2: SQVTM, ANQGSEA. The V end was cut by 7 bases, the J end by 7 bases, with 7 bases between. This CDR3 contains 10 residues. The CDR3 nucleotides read TGCAGCGCTACTAGCGGGGAGCTGTTTTTT. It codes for CSATSGELFF.

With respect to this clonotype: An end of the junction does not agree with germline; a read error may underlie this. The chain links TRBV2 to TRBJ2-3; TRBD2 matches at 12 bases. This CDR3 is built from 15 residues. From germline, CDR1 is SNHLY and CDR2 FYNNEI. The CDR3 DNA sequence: TGTGTCAGCACTCCTCTAGCGGGAGGGCCAGATACGCAGTATTTT. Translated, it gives CVSTPLAGGPDTQYF.

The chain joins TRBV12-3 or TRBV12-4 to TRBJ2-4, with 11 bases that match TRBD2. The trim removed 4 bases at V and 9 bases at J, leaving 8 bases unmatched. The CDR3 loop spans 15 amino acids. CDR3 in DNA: TGTGCCAGCAGTTCCCGAACTAGCGGGAGTGTCATTCAGTACTTC. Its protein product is CASSSRTSGSVIQYF.

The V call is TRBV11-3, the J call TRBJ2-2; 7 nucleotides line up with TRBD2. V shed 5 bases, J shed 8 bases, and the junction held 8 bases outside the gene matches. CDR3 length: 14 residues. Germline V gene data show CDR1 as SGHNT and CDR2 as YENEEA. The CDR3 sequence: CASSELASAGELFF. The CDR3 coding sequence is TGTGCCAGCAGCGAACTAGCGTCTGCGGGGGAGCTGTTTTTT.

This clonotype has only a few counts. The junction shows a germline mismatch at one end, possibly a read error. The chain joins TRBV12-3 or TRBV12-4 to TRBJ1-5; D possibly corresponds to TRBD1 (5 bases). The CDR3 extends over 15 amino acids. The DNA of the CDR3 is TGTGCCAGCAGCTCCGACGGGGGGAGCAATCAGCCCCTGCATTTT. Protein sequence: CASSSDGGSNQPLHF.

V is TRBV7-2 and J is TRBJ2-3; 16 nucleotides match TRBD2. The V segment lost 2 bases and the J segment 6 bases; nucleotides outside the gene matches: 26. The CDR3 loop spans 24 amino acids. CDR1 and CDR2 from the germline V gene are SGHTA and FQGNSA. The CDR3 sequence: CASSLPPGQREPTGLAGGLDTQYF. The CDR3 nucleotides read TGTGCCAGCAGCTTACCACCGGGACAGCGTGAACCAACGGGACTAGCGGGAGGGCTGGATACGCAGTATTTT.

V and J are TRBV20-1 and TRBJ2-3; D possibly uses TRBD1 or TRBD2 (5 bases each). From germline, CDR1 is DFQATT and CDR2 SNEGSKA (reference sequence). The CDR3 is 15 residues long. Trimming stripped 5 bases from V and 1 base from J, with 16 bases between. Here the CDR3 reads CSAARGASGTDTQYF. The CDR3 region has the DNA TGCAGTGCTGCGAGGGGCGCTTCTGGCACAGATACGCAGTATTTT.

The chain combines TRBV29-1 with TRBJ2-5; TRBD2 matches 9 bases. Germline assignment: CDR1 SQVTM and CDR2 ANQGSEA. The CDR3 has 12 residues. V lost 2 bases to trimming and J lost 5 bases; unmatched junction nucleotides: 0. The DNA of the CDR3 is TGCAGCGTTGAAAGCGGGAGGGAGACCCAGTACTTC. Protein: CSVESGRETQYF.

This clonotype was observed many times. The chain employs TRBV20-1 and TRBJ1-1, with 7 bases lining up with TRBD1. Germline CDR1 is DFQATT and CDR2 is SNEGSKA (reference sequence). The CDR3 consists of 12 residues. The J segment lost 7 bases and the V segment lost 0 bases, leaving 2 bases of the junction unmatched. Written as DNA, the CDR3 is TGCAGTGCTAGAGAAGGGGGCATTGAAGCTTTCTTT. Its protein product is CSAREGGIEAFF.

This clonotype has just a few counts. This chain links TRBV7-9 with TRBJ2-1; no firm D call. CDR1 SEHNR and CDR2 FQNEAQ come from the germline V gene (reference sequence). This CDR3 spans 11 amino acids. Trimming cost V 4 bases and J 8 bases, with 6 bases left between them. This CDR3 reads CASSSVYEQFF. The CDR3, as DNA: TGTGCCAGCAGCTCTGTTTATGAGCAGTTCTTC.

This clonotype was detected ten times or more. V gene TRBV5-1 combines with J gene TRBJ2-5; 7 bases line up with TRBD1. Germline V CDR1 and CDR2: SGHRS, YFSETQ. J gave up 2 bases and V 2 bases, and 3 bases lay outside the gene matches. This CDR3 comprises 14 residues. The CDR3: CASSFGTAQETQYF. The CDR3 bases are TGCGCCAGCAGCTTCGGGACAGCACAAGAGACCCAGTACTTC.

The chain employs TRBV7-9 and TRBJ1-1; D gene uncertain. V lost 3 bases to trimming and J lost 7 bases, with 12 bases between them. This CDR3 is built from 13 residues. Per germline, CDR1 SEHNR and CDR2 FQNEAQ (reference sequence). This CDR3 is CASSFTTGNEAFF. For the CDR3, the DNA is TGTGCCAGCAGCTTTACCACGGGGAATGAAGCTTTCTTT. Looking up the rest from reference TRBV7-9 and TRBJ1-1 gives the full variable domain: DTGVSQNPRHKITKRGQNVTFRCDPISEHNRLYWYRQTLGQGPEFLTYFQNEAQLEKSRLLSDRFSAERPKGSFSTLEIQRTEQGDSAMYLCASSFTTGNEAFFGQGTRLTVV.

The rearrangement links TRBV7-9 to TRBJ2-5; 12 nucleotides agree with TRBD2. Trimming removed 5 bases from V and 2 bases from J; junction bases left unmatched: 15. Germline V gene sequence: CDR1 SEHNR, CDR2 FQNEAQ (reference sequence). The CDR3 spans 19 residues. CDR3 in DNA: TGTGCCAGCAGCCCCGTCGGGTGGACTAGCGGGATTTCACAAGAGACCCAGTACTTC. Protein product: CASSPVGWTSGISQETQYF. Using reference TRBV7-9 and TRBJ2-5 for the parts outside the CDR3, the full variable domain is DTGVSQNPRHKITKRGQNVTFRCDPISEHNRLYWYRQTLGQGPEFLTYFQNEAQLEKSRLLSDRFSAERPKGSFSTLEIQRTEQGDSAMYLCASSPVGWTSGISQETQYFGPGTRLLVL.